The 18 T cell receptor beta chains below all came from one sample that was sequenced in a study of T cell responses to AZD1222 COVID-19 vaccine. The protocol was immunoSEQ multiplex PCR, while the TCRdb copy is restricted to in-frame clones and leaves out a portion. The data contain 35,000 to 55,000 clones, more than 80% of them seen just once; the ten biggest clones take up about 51%. This material consisted of peripheral blood, taken on day 0 of AZD1222 vaccination. These TCRs come from an adult in good health.

This clone occurred a few times. This chain joins TRBV9 and TRBJ1-1, with D perhaps matching TRBD1 (5 bases). There are 13 residues in the CDR3. CDR1 and CDR2 (germline): SGDLS, YYNGEE. Trimming took 4 bases from V and 2 from J, leaving 9 bases between them. CDR3 residues: CASSKDTNTEAFF. CDR3 sequence (DNA): TGTGCCAGCAGCAAGGACACAAACACTGAAGCTTTCTTT. Full variable domain (remainder filled in from reference TRBV9 and TRBJ1-1): DSGVTQTPKHLITATGQRVTLRCSPRSGDLSVYWYQQSLDQGLQFLIQYYNGEERAKGNILERFSAQQFPDLHSELNLSSLELGDSALYFCASSKDTNTEAFFGQGTRLTVV.

The chain is built from TRBV30 and TRBJ1-1; D not certain. With 0 bases removed from V and 0 bases from J, the gap between germline ends came to 8 bases. Germline CDR1 GTSNPN, CDR2 SVGIG (reference sequence). The CDR3 has 14 residues. This chain's CDR3 is CAWSVHDMNTEAFF. The CDR3 coding sequence is TGTGCCTGGAGTGTACATGACATGAACACTGAAGCTTTCTTT.

The V call is TRBV19, the J call TRBJ1-2, with TRBD1 identical over 7 bases. V was clipped by 5 bases and J by 4 bases; unmatched bases: 7. Germline lookup yields CDR1 LNHDA and CDR2 SQIVND (reference sequence). This CDR3 is built from 14 residues. Here the CDR3 DNA reads TGTGCCAGTAGTCCGGGACAGAGAAGCTATGGCTACACCTTC. Amino acids: CASSPGQRSYGYTF.

This sequence joins TRBV2 and TRBJ1-1; tentatively, D is TRBD1 (6 bases). The CDR3 covers 14 residues. Germline V lookup: CDR1 SNHLY, CDR2 FYNNEI. Between the trimmed V and J ends, which lost 9 bases and 1 base, there was a span of 15 bases. CDR3 DNA sequence: TGTGCCAGTTGGGAGGACAGTAGGAACACTGAAGCTTTCTTT. It is translated as CASWEDSRNTEAFF.

This clone was observed once. The junction and the germline gene differ at one end; a read error may be behind it. The chain couples TRBV28 to TRBJ2-7; unclear D gene. Germline V gene lookup returns CDR1 MDHEN and CDR2 SYDVKM. The CDR3 is 12 residues long. CDR3 residues: CASSQDVGPVTF. CDR3 coding DNA: TGTGCCAGCAGCCAAGATGTTGGGCCAGTAACTTTC.

V usage is TRBV2 and J usage is TRBJ2-5; a weak D match, TRBD1 (6 bases). In germline, CDR1 is SNHLY, CDR2 FYNNEI. Trimming removed 6 bases from V and 2 bases from J, with 19 bases in between. The CDR3 totals 16 residues. CDR3 protein: CASRRGMEREQETQYF. As DNA, the CDR3 is TGTGCCAGCAGGAGGGGGATGGAGAGAGAACAAGAGACCCAGTACTTC.

The V and J genes are TRBV5-8 and TRBJ2-7; a possible D gene is TRBD2 (5 bases). This CDR3 contains 16 residues. The V gene's germline CDR1 is SGHTS and CDR2 YDEGEE. V gave up 7 bases and J gave up 7 bases, with 27 bases separating them. CDR3 in DNA: TGTGCCAGCGGTAAAACCCCGGGGTCCTATACTTGGGAGCAGTACTTC. Protein: CASGKTPGSYTWEQYF.

The rearrangement links TRBV6-1 to TRBJ1-4; tentative D call: TRBD1 (6 bases). CDR1 is MNHNS and CDR2 is SASEGT in the germline V gene. Trimming cost V 3 bases and J 5 bases, with 13 bases left between them. The CDR3 consists of 15 residues. This chain's CDR3 is CASSEQPQGNEKLFF. The CDR3 region has the DNA TGTGCCAGCAGTGAGCAACCCCAGGGGAATGAAAAACTGTTTTTT.

This clone was counted a single time. The chain recombines TRBV19 with TRBJ1-6; no clear D gene. CDR1 is LNHDA and CDR2 is SQIVND in the germline V gene (reference sequence). V lost 1 base and J lost 10, with 14 bases in between. This CDR3 is 15 amino acids long. The DNA for the CDR3 is TGTGCCAGTAGTATAGCAGAGGGTCGAAAATCACCCCTCCACTTT. This codes for CASSIAEGRKSPLHF.

The chain couples TRBV9 to TRBJ1-3; D unresolved. Trimming shortened V by 0 bases and J by 4 bases, and 2 bases separated the two germline ends. CDR1 and CDR2 (germline): SGDLS, YYNGEE. The CDR3 is 12 residues long. The CDR3 sequence: CASSVDGNTIYF. CDR3 nucleotides: TGTGCCAGCAGCGTAGACGGAAACACCATATATTTT.

J is TRBJ1-2 and V is TRBV2, with D perhaps matching TRBD1 (5 bases). CDR1 is SNHLY, CDR2 FYNNEI, per germline. Trimming removed 2 bases from V and 3 bases from J, with 7 bases in between. CDR3 size: 13 residues. The CDR3 region has the DNA TGTGCCAGCAGTGAAAACAGGTACTATGGCTACACCTTC. This translates into CASSENRYYGYTF.

This sequence joins TRBV18 and TRBJ1-1, with unresolved D. The V gene lost 1 base and the J gene lost 1 base, with 7 bases spanning the gap. This CDR3 is 14 amino acids long. CDR1 is KGHSH, CDR2 LQKENI, per germline. The CDR3, as DNA: TGTGCCAGCTCACCACAGAGTCAGAACACTGAAGCTTTCTTT. Protein: CASSPQSQNTEAFF.

The chain couples TRBV2 to TRBJ2-1; D remains ambiguous. Deletions cut 4 bases from V and 2 bases from J, with 6 bases between. The CDR3 spans 13 residues. Germline V gene sequence: CDR1 SNHLY, CDR2 FYNNEI. DNA for the CDR3: TGTGCCAGCAGTGGAAGGGCCTACAATGAGCAGTTCTTC. Translated: CASSGRAYNEQFF.

This chain uses TRBV4-3 with TRBJ2-1; perhaps TRBD2 as D (7 bases). Germline V lookup: CDR1 LGHNA, CDR2 YSLEER. The CDR3 loop spans 15 amino acids. Trimming shortened V by 1 base and J by 9 bases, and 16 bases separated the two germline ends. CDR3 bases: TGCGCCAGCAGCCAAGGGTGGGGGGGCCTGCTTGAGCAGTTCTTC. Amino acid sequence: CASSQGWGGLLEQFF.

V is TRBV19 and J is TRBJ1-5, with D possibly TRBD1 on 6 matching bases. The ends were cut back, 9 bases at V and 4 bases at J, with 10 bases in the middle. The CDR3 covers 12 residues. Germline CDR1 LNHDA, CDR2 SQIVND (reference sequence). The CDR3 DNA follows: TGTGCCAGCGGACAGACAAATCAGCCCCAGCATTTT. Protein: CASGQTNQPQHF.

To note about this clone: The identical CDR3 is also encoded by other nucleotide sequences in the sample. The rearrangement uses TRBV5-1 and TRBJ2-7, with a tentative D call TRBD1 (5 bases). V lost 4 bases and J 0 bases, leaving 11 bases between the germline ends. The CDR3 runs to 14 residues. The germline V gene encodes CDR1 SGHRS and CDR2 YFSETQ. CDR3 loop: CASSLTASSYEQYF. The CDR3 coding sequence is TGCGCCAGCAGCCTGACAGCCAGCTCCTACGAGCAGTACTTC.

This rearrangement joins TRBV18 to TRBJ1-1; weak D call: TRBD1 (5 bases). Between the trimmed V and J ends, which lost 3 bases and 5 bases, there was a span of 19 bases. Germline values: CDR1 KGHSH, CDR2 LQKENI. The CDR3 runs to 16 residues. CDR3 DNA: TGTGCCAGCTCACCCGGAAGCATGGGGGGAAGTACTGAAGCTTTCTTT. Protein sequence: CASSPGSMGGSTEAFF.

Written as DNA, the CDR3 is TGTGCCAGCAGCCCCCGACAGGGGAATTCACCCCTCCACTTT. Translated: CASSPRQGNSPLHF. The V and J genes are TRBV3-1 (or the pseudogene TRBV3-2) and TRBJ1-6; 8 nucleotides align to TRBD1. Germline trimming cut 4 bases from V and 7 bases from J; bases unmatched to any gene: 3. This CDR3 contains 14 residues. Germline V gene sequence: CDR1 LGHDT, CDR2 YNNKEL (reference sequence).